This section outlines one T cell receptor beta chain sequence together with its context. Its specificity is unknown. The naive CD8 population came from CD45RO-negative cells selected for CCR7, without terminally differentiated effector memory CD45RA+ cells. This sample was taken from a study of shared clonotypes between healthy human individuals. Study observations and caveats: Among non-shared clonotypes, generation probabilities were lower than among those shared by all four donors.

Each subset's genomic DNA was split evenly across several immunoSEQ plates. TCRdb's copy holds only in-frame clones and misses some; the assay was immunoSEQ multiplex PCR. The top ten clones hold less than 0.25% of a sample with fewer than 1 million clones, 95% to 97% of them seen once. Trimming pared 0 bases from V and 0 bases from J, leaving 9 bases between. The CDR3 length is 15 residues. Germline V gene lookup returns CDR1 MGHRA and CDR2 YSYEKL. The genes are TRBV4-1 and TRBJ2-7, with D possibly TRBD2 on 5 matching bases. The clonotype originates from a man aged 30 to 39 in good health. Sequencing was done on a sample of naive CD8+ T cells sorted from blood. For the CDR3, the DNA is TGCGCCAGCAGCCAAGATTTCGGGATCTCCTACGAGCAGTACTTC. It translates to CASSQDFGISYEQYF.